This entry lists 22 T cell receptor beta chains sequenced from one sample in a study of blood T cells in healthy people across ages. A sample-barcoded 5' primer and a J-beta primer mix were used in a second PCR of about 6 to 11 cycles. TCRdb reprocessed the 5' RACE reads via MiXCR and lists one record per CDR3 protein. The sample yields 1.4 million to 1.5 million distinct CDR3 sequences, roughly 40% seen once. Sequenced sample: blood. Receptors originate from a woman under 30 in good health.

This clonotype was counted between two and nine times. The CDR3 DNA reads as TGCGCCAGCAGCTTGATAGTCGGGGACAATGAGCAGTTCTTC. Translation gives CASSLIVGDNEQFF. The V call is TRBV5-1, the J call TRBJ2-1, with D tentatively TRBD2 (5 bases). This CDR3 region has 14 residues. CDR1 and CDR2 (germline): SGHRS, YFSETQ. Trimming stripped 1 base from V and 5 bases from J, with 10 bases between.

This clonotype has just a few counts. This rearrangement joins TRBV7-2 to TRBJ2-1; 11 bases align to TRBD2. Germline CDR1 and CDR2: SGHTA and FQGNSA. The V gene end was trimmed by 6 bases and the J gene end by 9 bases; junction bases not matched to a gene: 7. This CDR3 region has 14 residues. CDR3 bases: TGTGCCAGCAGACTTACTAGCGGGAGCACTGAGCAGTTCTTC. Translation: CASRLTSGSTEQFF.

This clonotype was seen only a few times. The chain combines TRBV7-9 with TRBJ2-3; D is uncertain. CDR3 length equals 15 residues. The V end lost 1 base, the J end lost 6 bases, and 14 bases lay between the germline ends. Germline lookup yields CDR1 SEHNR and CDR2 FQNEAQ (reference sequence). DNA for the CDR3: TGTGCCAGCAGCTTAGTGGTACAGTTTGACGATACGCAGTATTTT. It translates to CASSLVVQFDDTQYF.

This chain connects TRBV27 to TRBJ2-1; D uncertain. Matching the DNA end better, TRBJ2-7 makes the J call doubtful. Germline values: CDR1 MNHEY, CDR2 SMNVEV (reference sequence). This CDR3 comprises 16 residues. This CDR3 is CASRKILGKTYNEQYF. CDR3 nucleotide sequence: TGTGCCAGCAGGAAGATTCTAGGGAAGACCTACAATGAGCAGTACTTC.

This clonotype was seen more than once but under ten times. The chain is built from TRBV6-1 and TRBJ1-5; D remains ambiguous. The V end lost 4 bases, the J end lost 4 bases, and 8 bases lay between the germline ends. Germline V lookup: CDR1 MNHNS, CDR2 SASEGT. CDR3 length equals 13 residues. CDR3 sequence reads: CASSGAENQPQHF. The CDR3 bases are TGTGCCAGCAGTGGGGCGGAAAATCAGCCCCAGCATTTT.

The chain joins TRBV9 to TRBJ2-5, with TRBD1 identical over 7 bases. The CDR3 contains 17 residues. J was trimmed by 11 bases and V by 4 bases; bases with no gene match: 23. CDR1 and CDR2 from the germline V gene are SGDLS and YYNGEE. CDR3 coding DNA: TGTGCCAGCAGCCCCGAGAAGGGGGCGTTATCCTACAATGAGCAGTACTTC. Protein: CASSPEKGALSYNEQYF.

The gene calls are TRBV5-1 and TRBJ2-1; 7 positions match TRBD2. J gave up 3 bases and V 4 bases, and 10 bases lay outside the gene matches. Germline assignment: CDR1 SGHRS and CDR2 YFSETQ. The CDR3 loop spans 16 amino acids. The CDR3 sequence: CASSPGEGSFYNEQFF. The CDR3 nucleotides read TGCGCCAGCAGCCCGGGGGAGGGTAGTTTCTACAATGAGCAGTTCTTC.

This chain connects TRBV6-1 to TRBJ1-5; D unresolved. V was cut by 8 bases and J by 1 base, with 15 bases left in between. The CDR3 totals 15 residues. Looked up from germline, CDR1 is MNHNS and CDR2 is SASEGT. The CDR3 sequence: CASRAGSNSNQPQHF. As DNA, the CDR3 is TGTGCCAGCCGGGCGGGGAGCAACAGCAATCAGCCCCAGCATTTT.

The chain employs TRBV7-6 and TRBJ1-1; D is possibly TRBD1 (6 bases). This CDR3 comprises 14 residues. Trimming cost V 1 base and J 6 bases, with 12 bases left between them. CDR1 is SGHVS and CDR2 is FNYEAQ in the germline V gene. This chain's CDR3 is CASSLVQGQPEAFF. The CDR3 coding sequence is TGTGCCAGCAGCTTAGTACAGGGCCAGCCTGAAGCTTTCTTT.

The chain recombines TRBV13 with TRBJ1-1, with D possibly being TRBD1 (5 bases). CDR3 length: 13 amino acids. V shed 8 bases and J shed 5 bases, with 15 bases lying between them. The germline V gene has CDR1 PRHDT and CDR2 FYEKMQ (reference sequence). CDR3 region: CASAAPRGTEAFF. In DNA form, the CDR3 reads TGTGCCAGCGCCGCCCCGAGGGGTACTGAAGCTTTCTTT. The variable domain in full, with the rest retrieved from reference TRBV13 and TRBJ1-1, is AAGVIQSPRHLIKEKRETATLKCYPIPRHDTVYWYQQGPGQDPQFLISFYEKMQSDKGSIPDRFSAQQFSDYHSELNMSSLELGDSALYFCASAAPRGTEAFFGQGTRLTVV.

The J gene is TRBJ1-6, the V gene TRBV21-1; the table's D call of TRBD1 was not tested on the DNA. TRBV21-1 is deemed a pseudogene. This CDR3 has 20 residues. As DNA, the CDR3 is TGTGCCAGCAGCAATCGGAACAAGACAGGAGGCTACTCCTATAATTCACCCCTCCACTTT. Amino acid sequence: CASSNRNKTGGYSYNSPLHF.

This clonotype was counted at least ten times. Germline and junction disagree at one end, which may indicate a read error. The chain carries TRBV5-1 and TRBJ2-3; TRBD2 agrees at 7 bases. The CDR3 covers 15 residues. The germline gives CDR1 SGHRS, CDR2 YFSETQ. The CDR3 spells CASSLGGGSTDTQYF. In nucleotides, the CDR3 is TGTGCCAGCAGCTTAGGCGGGGGAAGCACAGATACGCAGTATTTT.

There are a few counts of this clonotype. CDR3 in DNA: TGTGCCAGCAGTTTAAGAGGGGCGGAGACCCAGTACTTC. Its protein product is CASSLRGAETQYF. This rearrangement joins TRBV28 to TRBJ2-5; D may be TRBD1 or TRBD2 (5 bases each). Germline CDR1 reads MDHEN; CDR2 reads SYDVKM. The ends were cut back, 2 bases at V and 5 bases at J, with 9 bases in the middle. This CDR3 spans 13 amino acids.

CDR3 coding DNA: TGTGCCAGCAGTTTAGCGCTACAGCTTAACTATGGCTACACCTTC. It is translated as CASSLALQLNYGYTF. The genes are TRBV12-3 or TRBV12-4 and TRBJ1-2; unclear D gene. Deletions cut 0 bases from V and 1 base from J, with 9 bases between. The CDR3 has 15 amino acids.

CDR3 DNA: TGTGCCAGCAAGGGACAGGTGGTAGAGGACGAGCAGTACTTC. It specifies CASKGQVVEDEQYF. The V call is TRBV6-1, the J call TRBJ2-7, with 8 bases lining up with TRBD1. Germline V gene data show CDR1 as MNHNS and CDR2 as SASEGT. Trimming took 7 bases from V and 5 from J; bases not matched to a gene: 10. The CDR3 has 14 amino acids.

V is TRBV6-1 and J is TRBJ2-4; 9 nucleotides line up with TRBD1. Judging by the DNA end, TRBJ2-7 fits better; the J call may be wrong. In germline, CDR1 is MNHNS, CDR2 SASEGT. The CDR3 runs to 15 residues. Written as DNA, the CDR3 is TGTGCCAGCAGTGAAGAGGGACAGGGTAGGCACGAGCAGTACTTC. Its protein product is CASSEEGQGRHEQYF.

This clonotype showed up just once. This chain links TRBV7-3 with TRBJ2-7, with D possibly being TRBD2 (5 bases). CDR3 length equals 13 residues. Germline CDR1 and CDR2: SGHTA and FQGTGA. Trimming took 5 bases from V and 3 from J, leaving 11 bases between them. The CDR3 spells CASSRGLYYEQYF. The DNA for the CDR3 is TGTGCCAGCAGCCGGGGATTATACTACGAGCAGTACTTC.

The genes are TRBV4-1 and TRBJ2-1; no definite D call. V lost 0 bases, J lost 10 bases, and 7 bases lay in between. The CDR3 extends over 12 amino acids. The germline CDR1 and CDR2 sequences are MGHRA and YSYEKL. The CDR3 here is CASSQDPTEQFF. The CDR3 bases are TGCGCCAGCAGCCAAGACCCTACAGAGCAGTTCTTC.

About this clonotype itself: A much larger clonotype is one base distant, so this may be a read error. This chain joins TRBV29-1 and TRBJ2-5; possible D gene TRBD1, 6 bases. The DNA matches TRBJ2-1 better at its end, which makes the J call doubtful. The CDR3 runs 13 residues. Per germline, CDR1 SQVTM and CDR2 ANQGSEA. Here the CDR3 reads CSVSGTIQETQFF. CDR3 sequence (DNA): TGCAGCGTATCCGGGACAATCCAAGAGACCCAGTTCTTC.

In regard to this clonotype: A much larger clonotype is one base distant, so this may be a read error. The chain recombines TRBV12-3 or TRBV12-4 with TRBJ1-2; the match to TRBD1 covers 7 bases. The CDR3 covers 12 residues. Losses at the gene ends were 6 bases for V and 3 bases for J; bases not matched to a gene: 1. CDR3 protein: CASRTGYYGYTF. Here the CDR3 DNA reads TGTGCCAGCAGGACAGGGTACTATGGCTACACCTTC.

This clonotype was seen more than once but under ten times. The gene calls are TRBV5-1 and TRBJ2-7; 7 bases agree with TRBD2. CDR3 length equals 15 residues. CDR1 SGHRS and CDR2 YFSETQ come from the germline V gene. The junction had 18 bases not matched to a gene; V was cut back by 6 bases and J by 9 bases. The CDR3 DNA reads as TGCGCCAGCACCGAGGGGCCAGGCAAAGGGGAGGGGCAGTACTTC. This translates into CASTEGPGKGEGQYF. Together with reference TRBV5-1 and TRBJ2-7, the CDR3 gives the full variable domain: KAGVTQTPRYLIKTRGQQVTLSCSPISGHRSVSWYQQTPGQGLQFLFEYFSETQRNKGNFPGRFSGRQFSNSRSEMNVSTLELGDSALYLCASTEGPGKGEGQYFGPGTRLTVT.

In this sample, this clonotype turned up a few times. The chain carries TRBV7-9 and TRBJ2-2; 8 bases match TRBD2. CDR3 length equals 20 residues. V was pared by 4 bases and J by 7 bases, with 23 bases of the junction left unmatched. Germline lookup yields CDR1 SEHNR and CDR2 FQNEAQ (reference sequence). The CDR3 loop is CASSSPGLEVGLKYGGELFF. CDR3 DNA sequence: TGTGCCAGCAGCTCCCCGGGACTAGAGGTTGGATTAAAGTATGGCGGGGAGCTGTTTTTT.